These T cell receptor beta chains were read from a single sample in a study of identical twins. TCRdb processed the 5' RACE reads anew with MiXCR; each CDR3 protein has one entry. This table has some 690,000 distinct CDR3 sequences, 20% to 25% appearing once. This same sample was also part of a study on T cells expressing NK-cell markers.

Sample: PBMCs. The receptor set was obtained from a young woman in good health. Both conserved end residues are part of each CDR3. The D gene is left open where the match is weak. Not every row has a clone size; where given, it reads once, few, many or a size class.

D gene: -; clone size: -; V gene: TRBV6-1; J gene: TRBJ1-4; CDR3 DNA: TGTGCCAGCAGCCCCTACAGGGACGGCGAAAAACTGTTTTTT; CDR3 protein: CASSPYRDGEKLFF
D gene: TRBD2; clone size: -; V gene: TRBV9; J gene: TRBJ2-1; CDR3 DNA: TGTGCCAGCAGCGTAGAAGGTAGCGGGACCATCTACAATGAGCAGTTCTTC; CDR3 protein: CASSVEGSGTIYNEQFF
D gene: -; clone size: few; V gene: TRBV6-8; J gene: TRBJ2-7; CDR3 DNA: TGTGCCAGCAGTTACCGCAGAGGGAGTGGGTCCTACGAGCAGTACTTC; CDR3 protein: CASSYRRGSGSYEQYF
D gene: -; clone size: -; V gene: TRBV21-1; J gene: TRBJ2-7; CDR3 DNA: TGTGCCAGCAGCAACCCCCGGGACAGGTTTCACGAGCAGTACTTC; CDR3 protein: CASSNPRDRFHEQYF
D gene: -; clone size: few; V gene: TRBV29-1; J gene: TRBJ2-1; CDR3 DNA: TGCAGCGTTGGCAGGGGAGGTGAGAATGAGCAGTTCTTC; CDR3 protein: CSVGRGGENEQFF
D gene: -; clone size: -; V gene: TRBV9; J gene: TRBJ2-2; CDR3 DNA: TGTGCCAGCAGCGTAGTTGGCGGGGAGCTGTTTTTT; CDR3 protein: CASSVVGGELFF
D gene: TRBD2; clone size: -; V gene: TRBV7-2; J gene: TRBJ2-1; CDR3 DNA: TGTGCCAGCAGCTTTTCGGCTAGCGGGAGAGGGGAGCAGTTCTTC; CDR3 protein: CASSFSASGRGEQFF
D gene: TRBD2; clone size: -; V gene: TRBV12-3/TRBV12-4; J gene: TRBJ2-3; CDR3 DNA: TGTGCCAGCAGTTTAGAGCGGGGACCCGGAGATACGCAGTATTTT; CDR3 protein: CASSLERGPGDTQYF
D gene: -; clone size: few; V gene: TRBV10-2; J gene: TRBJ1-2; CDR3 DNA: TGCGCCAGCAGTGAGACAGTTCTGGGCTACACCTTC; CDR3 protein: CASSETVLGYTF
D gene: TRBD1; clone size: -; V gene: TRBV7-2; J gene: TRBJ2-7; CDR3 DNA: TGTGCCAGCAGCTTGAGGACAGGGGCCGACTACGAGCAGTACTTC; CDR3 protein: CASSLRTGADYEQYF
D gene: TRBD2; clone size: few; V gene: TRBV20-1; J gene: TRBJ2-7; CDR3 DNA: TGCAGTGCTTCCATAGCGGGAGGAGCCGAGCAGTACTTC; CDR3 protein: CSASIAGGAEQYF
D gene: -; clone size: -; V gene: TRBV20-1; J gene: TRBJ2-3; CDR3 DNA: TGCAGTGCTAGAGATGGGACCACAGATACGCAGTATTTT; CDR3 protein: CSARDGTTDTQYF
D gene: -; clone size: many; V gene: TRBV7-2; J gene: TRBJ2-7; CDR3 DNA: TGTGCCAGCAGCTTGGGGCGACAGACCTACGAGCAGTACTTC; CDR3 protein: CASSLGRQTYEQYF
D gene: -; clone size: -; V gene: TRBV4-3; J gene: TRBJ2-7; CDR3 DNA: TGCGCCAGCAGCCAAGAACGGGACTTCAGCTCCTACGAGCAGTACTTC; CDR3 protein: CASSQERDFSSYEQYF
D gene: TRBD1; clone size: -; V gene: TRBV6-1; J gene: TRBJ2-2; CDR3 DNA: TGTGCCAGCACCGGGACAGGCCATAACACCGGGGAGCTGTTTTTT; CDR3 protein: CASTGTGHNTGELFF
D gene: -; clone size: few; V gene: TRBV12-3/TRBV12-4; J gene: TRBJ2-2; CDR3 DNA: TGTGCCAGCAGTCCGGCCGTGGGCCCAACGAACACCGGGGAGCTGTTTTTT; CDR3 protein: CASSPAVGPTNTGELFF
D gene: -; clone size: many; V gene: TRBV12-3/TRBV12-4; J gene: TRBJ1-2; CDR3 DNA: TGTGCCAGCAGCCAGAGGGTCAGGGGCAAGGCTAACTATGGCTACACCTTC; CDR3 protein: CASSQRVRGKANYGYTF
D gene: -; clone size: -; V gene: TRBV13; J gene: TRBJ2-1; CDR3 DNA: TGTGCCAGCAGCACACGGGGGTGGCGGTCCTACAATGAGCAGTTCTTC; CDR3 protein: CASSTRGWRSYNEQFF
D gene: -; clone size: -; V gene: TRBV6-8; J gene: TRBJ2-5; CDR3 DNA: TGTGCCAGCAGTTACAGGAACCCGGAGACCCAGTACTTC; CDR3 protein: CASSYRNPETQYF
D gene: TRBD1; clone size: -; V gene: TRBV20-1; J gene: TRBJ1-5; CDR3 DNA: TGCAGTGCTTTACAGGGGTTGAGAGGGCAGCCCCAGCATTTT; CDR3 protein: CSALQGLRGQPQHF
D gene: -; clone size: -; V gene: TRBV20-1; J gene: TRBJ1-1; CDR3 DNA: TGCAGTGCTAGGCAGGAGAACACTGAAGCTTTCTTT; CDR3 protein: CSARQENTEAFF
D gene: TRBD2; clone size: few; V gene: TRBV20-1; J gene: TRBJ2-7; CDR3 DNA: TGCAGTGCTAGGAGCGGGGGGGCCTCCTACGAGCAGTACTTC; CDR3 protein: CSARSGGASYEQYF
D gene: TRBD1; clone size: few; V gene: TRBV20-1; J gene: TRBJ1-5; CDR3 DNA: TGCAGTGCTCTACGACAGGGGGGCCAGCCCCAGCATTTT; CDR3 protein: CSALRQGGQPQHF
D gene: -; clone size: -; V gene: TRBV7-2; J gene: TRBJ1-3; CDR3 DNA: TGTGCCAGCAGCTTAACCGTCTCTGGAAACACCATATATTTT; CDR3 protein: CASSLTVSGNTIYF
D gene: -; clone size: few; V gene: TRBV2; J gene: TRBJ2-7; CDR3 DNA: TGTGCCAGCAGTGATAACCGGGGATTCGAGCAGTACTTC; CDR3 protein: CASSDNRGFEQYF
D gene: -; clone size: -; V gene: TRBV9; J gene: TRBJ2-2; CDR3 DNA: TGTGCCAGCAGAATCGACATCTCTACCGGGGAGCTGTTTTTT; CDR3 protein: CASRIDISTGELFF
D gene: -; clone size: -; V gene: TRBV6-4; J gene: TRBJ1-1; CDR3 DNA: TGTGCCAGCAGTGACCAGGGGAGCACTGAAGCTTTCTTT; CDR3 protein: CASSDQGSTEAFF
D gene: TRBD2; clone size: -; V gene: TRBV20-1; J gene: TRBJ2-1; CDR3 DNA: TGCAGTGCTAATTGGGCCGGGGGGGCCTACAATGAGCAGTTCTTC; CDR3 protein: CSANWAGGAYNEQFF
D gene: -; clone size: -; V gene: TRBV20-1; J gene: TRBJ2-2; CDR3 DNA: TGCAGTGCTGGCATCCAAGGGGCGAACACCGGGGAGCTGTTTTTT; CDR3 protein: CSAGIQGANTGELFF
D gene: TRBD1; clone size: -; V gene: TRBV12-3/TRBV12-4; J gene: TRBJ2-3; CDR3 DNA: TGTGCCAGCAGTTTCCGGGACAGGGGCACAGATACGCAGTATTTT; CDR3 protein: CASSFRDRGTDTQYF
D gene: TRBD2; clone size: -; V gene: TRBV6-1; J gene: TRBJ2-7; CDR3 DNA: TGTGCCAGCAGTGATGTAGCGGGAGCCTACTACGAGCAGTACTTC; CDR3 protein: CASSDVAGAYYEQYF
D gene: TRBD2; clone size: -; V gene: TRBV10-2; J gene: TRBJ2-2; CDR3 DNA: TGCGCCAGCAGTGGAGCGGGAGGTTGGCTAGGCGGGGAGCTGTTTTTT; CDR3 protein: CASSGAGGWLGGELFF
D gene: TRBD1; clone size: -; V gene: TRBV3-1; J gene: TRBJ2-3; CDR3 DNA: TGTGCCAGCAGCCCTTCACCGGGACAGGGAAAACCGAGGGATACGCAGTATTTT; CDR3 protein: CASSPSPGQGKPRDTQYF
D gene: -; clone size: -; V gene: TRBV6-5; J gene: TRBJ2-1; CDR3 DNA: TGTGCCAGCAGTTACTCGAGTAGCGGATCCTACAATGAGCAGTTCTTC; CDR3 protein: CASSYSSSGSYNEQFF
D gene: TRBD1; clone size: few; V gene: TRBV10-3; J gene: TRBJ2-7; CDR3 DNA: TGTGCCATCAGTTCCCGGGACAGGGAAGACGAGCAGTACTTC; CDR3 protein: CAISSRDREDEQYF
D gene: -; clone size: -; V gene: TRBV19; J gene: TRBJ1-5; CDR3 DNA: TGTGCCAGTAGTCCCAGGGTCGCCAATCAGCCCCAGCATTTT; CDR3 protein: CASSPRVANQPQHF
D gene: -; clone size: -; V gene: TRBV5-1; J gene: TRBJ2-1; CDR3 DNA: TGCGCCAGCAGATTGGACAATGAGCAGTTCTTC; CDR3 protein: CASRLDNEQFF
D gene: -; clone size: few; V gene: TRBV7-8; J gene: TRBJ2-1; CDR3 DNA: TGTGCCAGCAGCTTTGCAGGGCGTGAGCAGTTCTTC; CDR3 protein: CASSFAGREQFF
D gene: TRBD2; clone size: -; V gene: TRBV7-2; J gene: TRBJ2-5; CDR3 DNA: TGTGCCAGCAGCTTTGAACTTGCGGGGACGGGGGGGACCCAGTACTTC; CDR3 protein: CASSFELAGTGGTQYF
D gene: -; clone size: -; V gene: TRBV3-1; J gene: TRBJ2-1; CDR3 DNA: TGTGCCAGCAGCCTTCAGCCCAATGAGCAGTTCTTC; CDR3 protein: CASSLQPNEQFF
D gene: -; clone size: few; V gene: TRBV29-1; J gene: TRBJ2-3; CDR3 DNA: TGCAGCGTTGAAGCCACCTTTACTAGCACAGATACGCAGTATTTT; CDR3 protein: CSVEATFTSTDTQYF
D gene: TRBD2; clone size: -; V gene: TRBV19; J gene: TRBJ2-1; CDR3 DNA: TGTGCCAGCAGCTGGCCAGCGGGGTCTTACAATGAGCAGTTCTTC; CDR3 protein: CASSWPAGSYNEQFF
D gene: -; clone size: few; V gene: TRBV6-4; J gene: TRBJ2-2; CDR3 DNA: TGTGCCAGCAGCCAGGGTACCACCGGGGAGCTGTTTTTT; CDR3 protein: CASSQGTTGELFF
D gene: -; clone size: -; V gene: TRBV20-1; J gene: TRBJ2-1; CDR3 DNA: TGCAGTGCTAGCCGGGGATTCCACAATGAGCAGTTCTTC; CDR3 protein: CSASRGFHNEQFF
D gene: TRBD2; clone size: -; V gene: TRBV4-1; J gene: TRBJ2-3; CDR3 DNA: TGCGCCAGCAGCCATGGGGGAGGGACAGATACGCAGTATTTT; CDR3 protein: CASSHGGGTDTQYF
D gene: -; clone size: -; V gene: TRBV29-1; J gene: TRBJ1-5; CDR3 DNA: TGCAGCGTTGTATGGGGAGATAGCAATCAGCCCCAGCATTTT; CDR3 protein: CSVVWGDSNQPQHF
D gene: -; clone size: -; V gene: TRBV20-1; J gene: TRBJ1-5; CDR3 DNA: TGCAGTGCTAGAGGGCTCAGGGATAGCAATCAGCCCCAGCATTTT; CDR3 protein: CSARGLRDSNQPQHF
D gene: TRBD2; clone size: many; V gene: TRBV6-5; J gene: TRBJ2-5; CDR3 DNA: TGTGCCAGCAGTTACGGGACTAGCTGGGAGACCCAGTACTTC; CDR3 protein: CASSYGTSWETQYF
D gene: TRBD1; clone size: -; V gene: TRBV7-8; J gene: TRBJ1-5; CDR3 DNA: TGTGCCAGCAGCTTAGCTGGGACAGGGGCTCAGCCCCAGCATTTT; CDR3 protein: CASSLAGTGAQPQHF
D gene: TRBD1; clone size: many; V gene: TRBV29-1; J gene: TRBJ1-2; CDR3 DNA: TGCAGCGTTGAGGGGACAGGGTATTACACCTTC; CDR3 protein: CSVEGTGYYTF
D gene: TRBD1; clone size: many; V gene: TRBV5-1; J gene: TRBJ2-7; CDR3 DNA: TGCGCCAGCAAGGGACAGGGAAGCTCCTACGAGCAGTACTTC; CDR3 protein: CASKGQGSSYEQYF
D gene: TRBD1; clone size: many; V gene: TRBV15; J gene: TRBJ1-2; CDR3 DNA: TGTGCCACCAGCAGCAGGGGGGCGGAAGGCTACACCTTC; CDR3 protein: CATSSRGAEGYTF